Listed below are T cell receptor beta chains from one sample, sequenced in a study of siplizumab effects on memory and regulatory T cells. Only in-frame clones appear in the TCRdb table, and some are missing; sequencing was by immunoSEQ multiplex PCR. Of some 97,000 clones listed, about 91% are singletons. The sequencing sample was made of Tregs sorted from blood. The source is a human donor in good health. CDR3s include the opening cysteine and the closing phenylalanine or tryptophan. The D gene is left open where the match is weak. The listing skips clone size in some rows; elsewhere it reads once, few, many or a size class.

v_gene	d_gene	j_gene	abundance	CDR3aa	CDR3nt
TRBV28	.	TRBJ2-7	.	CASSRTVLSYEQYF	TGTGCCAGCAGTAGGACCGTTCTTTCCTACGAGCAGTACTTC
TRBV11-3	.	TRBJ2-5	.	CASSRDGGNQYF	TGTGCCAGCAGCCGTGATGGGGGAAATCAGTACTTC
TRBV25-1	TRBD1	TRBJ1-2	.	CASSSDRGYGYTF	TGTGCCAGCAGCTCTGACAGGGGGTATGGCTACACCTTC
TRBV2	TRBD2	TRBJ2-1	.	CASSETGASGRVYNEQFF	TGTGCCAGCAGTGAAACGGGGGCTAGCGGGAGGGTGTACAATGAGCAGTTCTTC
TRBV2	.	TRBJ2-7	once	CASSARRDYEQYF	TGTGCCAGCAGTGCTCGCAGGGACTACGAGCAGTACTTC
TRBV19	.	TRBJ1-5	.	CASTPGVNQPQHF	TGTGCCAGTACCCCAGGGGTAAATCAGCCCCAGCATTTT
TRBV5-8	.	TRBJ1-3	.	CASSLAGSSGNTIYF	TGTGCCAGCAGCTTGGCAGGGTCTTCTGGAAACACCATATATTTT
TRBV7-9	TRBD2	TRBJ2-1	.	CASSSPRTSGRRSYNEQFF	TGTGCCAGCAGCTCCCCGAGGACTAGCGGACGGAGGTCCTACAATGAGCAGTTCTTC
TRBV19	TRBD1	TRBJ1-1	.	CASSRTGPTEAFF	TGTGCCAGTAGTCGGACAGGGCCCACTGAAGCTTTCTTT
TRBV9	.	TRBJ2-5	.	CASSVGGLETQYF	TGTGCCAGCAGCGTAGGAGGGTTAGAGACCCAGTACTTC
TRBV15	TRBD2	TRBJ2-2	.	CATKIGSGGGTGELFF	TGTGCCACCAAAATCGGTAGCGGGGGCGGCACCGGGGAGCTGTTTTTT
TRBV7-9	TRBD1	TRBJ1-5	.	CASSFQGGQPQHF	TGTGCCAGCAGCTTCCAGGGGGGCCAGCCCCAGCATTTT
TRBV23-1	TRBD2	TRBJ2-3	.	CASSQSPSGRAEDTQYF	TGCGCCAGCAGTCAATCACCTAGCGGGAGGGCCGAAGATACGCAGTATTTT
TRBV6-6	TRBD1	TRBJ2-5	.	CASSPGTGTQETQYF	TGTGCCAGCAGCCCCGGGACAGGGACACAAGAGACCCAGTACTTC
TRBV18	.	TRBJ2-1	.	CASSPWDTHYNEQFF	TGTGCCAGCTCACCTTGGGACACCCATTACAATGAGCAGTTCTTC
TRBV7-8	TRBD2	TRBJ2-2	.	CANYRTSGRGVDTGELFF	TGTGCCAACTATAGGACTAGCGGGAGGGGAGTGGACACCGGGGAGCTGTTTTTT
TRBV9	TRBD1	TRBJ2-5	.	CASSAWTGVRETQYF	TGTGCCAGCAGCGCCTGGACAGGGGTAAGGGAGACCCAGTACTTC
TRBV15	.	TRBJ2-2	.	CATSRFFERTGELFF	TGTGCCACCAGCAGATTCTTCGAGAGAACCGGGGAGCTGTTTTTT
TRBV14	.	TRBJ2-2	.	CASSRGPQGRATTGELFF	TGTGCCAGCAGCCGCGGCCCCCAGGGCAGGGCGACCACCGGGGAGCTGTTTTTT
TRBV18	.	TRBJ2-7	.	CASSPEFSLEQYF	TGTGCCAGCTCACCAGAATTCTCCCTCGAGCAGTACTTC
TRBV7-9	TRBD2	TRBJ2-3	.	CASSPQLAESTDTQYF	TGTGCCAGCAGCCCGCAACTAGCGGAGAGCACAGATACGCAGTATTTT
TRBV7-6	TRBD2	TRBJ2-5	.	CASSGASGGETQYF	TGTGCCAGCAGCGGGGCAAGCGGGGGGGAGACCCAGTACTTC
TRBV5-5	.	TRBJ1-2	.	CASSLGVNYGYTF	TGTGCCAGCAGCTTGGGCGTTAACTATGGCTACACCTTC
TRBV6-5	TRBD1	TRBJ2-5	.	CASKRQGFQETQYF	TGTGCCAGCAAGAGACAGGGGTTCCAAGAGACCCAGTACTTC
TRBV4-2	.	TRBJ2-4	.	CASSQVSLLAKNIQYF	TGTGCCAGCAGCCAAGTTTCACTATTAGCCAAAAACATTCAGTACTTC
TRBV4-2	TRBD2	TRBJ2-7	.	CASSHVGLDKHEQYF	TGTGCCAGCAGCCACGTAGGACTAGACAAGCACGAGCAGTACTTC
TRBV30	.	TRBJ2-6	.	CAWSAQLGGANVLTF	TGTGCCTGGAGTGCTCAGTTAGGCGGGGCCAACGTCCTGACTTTC
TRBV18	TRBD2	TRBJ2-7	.	CASSLGLAGGYEQYF	TGTGCCAGCTCGTTGGGACTAGCGGGAGGGTACGAGCAGTACTTC
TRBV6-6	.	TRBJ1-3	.	CASSYSQSGNTIYF	TGTGCCAGCAGTTACTCACAGTCCGGAAACACCATATATTTT
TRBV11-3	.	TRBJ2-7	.	CASSLERTRYEQYF	TGTGCCAGCAGCTTAGAGCGGACGCGGTACGAGCAGTACTTC
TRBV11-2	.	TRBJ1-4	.	CASSFGTGTKEKLFF	TGTGCCAGCAGCTTCGGCACAGGGACGAAAGAAAAACTGTTTTTT
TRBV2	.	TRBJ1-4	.	CASTWTARYEKLFF	TGTGCCAGCACCTGGACAGCGCGGTACGAAAAACTGTTTTTT
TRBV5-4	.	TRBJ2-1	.	CASSNYNEQFF	TGTGCCAGCAGCAATTACAATGAGCAGTTCTTC
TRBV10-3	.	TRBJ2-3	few	CATYRDTQYF	TGTGCCACCTACAGAGATACGCAGTATTTT
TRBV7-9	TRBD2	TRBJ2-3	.	CASSSPLIGSGGRDTQYF	TGTGCCAGCAGCTCCCCCCTCATTGGATCGGGAGGGCGGGATACGCAGTATTTT
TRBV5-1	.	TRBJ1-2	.	CASSLGQGHYGYTF	TGCGCCAGCAGCTTGGGGCAGGGTCACTATGGCTACACCTTC
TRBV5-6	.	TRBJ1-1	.	CASSLLLNTEAFF	TGTGCCAGCAGCTTATTATTGAACACTGAAGCTTTCTTT
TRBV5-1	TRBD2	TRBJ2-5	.	CASSSRWTSGTQETQYF	TGCGCCAGCAGCTCCCGTTGGACTAGCGGGACCCAAGAGACCCAGTACTTC
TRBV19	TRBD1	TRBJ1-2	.	CASRHRGIGNGYTF	TGTGCCAGTAGGCACAGGGGAATTGGAAATGGCTACACCTTC
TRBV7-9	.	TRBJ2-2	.	CASSQDRELFF	TGTGCCAGCAGCCAGGACCGGGAGCTGTTTTTT
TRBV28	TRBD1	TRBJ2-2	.	CASGGTGNTGELFF	TGTGCCAGCGGAGGGACAGGGAACACCGGGGAGCTGTTTTTT
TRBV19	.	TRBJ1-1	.	CASSTRTLRNTEAFF	TGTGCCAGTAGTACCCGGACTTTAAGGAACACTGAAGCTTTCTTT
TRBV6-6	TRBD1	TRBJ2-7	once	CASSYDRVDTYEQYF	TGTGCCAGCAGTTACGACAGGGTGGATACCTACGAGCAGTACTTC
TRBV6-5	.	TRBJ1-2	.	CASSYSPLAVGGYTF	TGTGCCAGCAGTTACTCGCCCCTAGCAGTTGGTGGCTACACCTTC
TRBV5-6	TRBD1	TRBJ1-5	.	CASSPGTGRNQPQHF	TGTGCCAGCAGCCCCGGGACAGGGAGAAATCAGCCCCAGCATTTT
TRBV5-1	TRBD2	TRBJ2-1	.	CASSPGLASRVPHEQFF	TGCGCCAGCAGCCCTGGACTAGCGTCACGAGTCCCCCATGAGCAGTTCTTC
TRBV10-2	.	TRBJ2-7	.	CASRGEDYEQYF	TGCGCCAGCAGAGGGGAGGACTACGAGCAGTACTTC
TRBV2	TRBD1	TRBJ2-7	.	CASSVGRGYEQYF	TGTGCCAGCAGTGTAGGCAGGGGGTACGAGCAGTACTTC
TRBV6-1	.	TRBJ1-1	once	CASSSTVGGTEAFF	TGTGCCAGCAGTTCGACAGTCGGGGGCACTGAAGCTTTCTTT
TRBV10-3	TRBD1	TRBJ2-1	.	CAISPGQGVFEQFF	TGTGCCATCTCCCCGGGACAGGGGGTTTTTGAGCAGTTCTTC
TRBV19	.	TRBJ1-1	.	CASSMVAMGIVEAFF	TGTGCCAGTAGTATGGTCGCCATGGGGATTGTTGAAGCTTTCTTT
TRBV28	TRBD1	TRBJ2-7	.	CASSFPGTAYEQYF	TGTGCCAGCAGTTTTCCCGGGACAGCCTACGAGCAGTACTTC
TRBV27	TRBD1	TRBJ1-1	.	CASRMTTGGNTEAFF	TGTGCCAGCAGAATGACAACAGGGGGGAACACTGAAGCTTTCTTT